Listed below are T cell receptor beta chains from one sample, sequenced in a study of long-term antiretroviral therapy in people with HIV. Profiled with immunoSEQ multiplex PCR; TCRdb holds only in-frame clones, not every one. The profile shows about 26,000 clones, under 90% of them singletons. The input for sequencing was unsorted PBMCs, taken 4.8 to 5 years after starting antiretroviral therapy. The source is a man between 40 and 49 years old with HIV. Each CDR3 is given with its conserved first and last residue. A D gene is named only where the DNA matches it firmly. Size is stated for part of the rows, as once, few or many counts, or as a class when the clone is expanded.

D gene	clone size	V gene	J gene	CDR3 DNA	CDR3 protein
TRBD2	few	TRBV6-6	TRBJ2-7	TGTGCCAGCGGGAGCGGGACGTACTACGAGCAGTACTTC	CASGSGTYYEQYF
-	-	TRBV9	TRBJ2-7	TGTGCCAGCAGCGTAGTAGCCTCTGTAAAAGGCGAGCAGTACTTC	CASSVVASVKGEQYF
-	-	TRBV6-6	TRBJ2-5	TGTGCCAGCAGCCAAAAGCCCGGCTTGACCCAGTACTTC	CASSQKPGLTQYF
-	-	TRBV5-4	TRBJ2-1	TGTGCCAGCAGCTTCGACAATGAGCAGTTCTTC	CASSFDNEQFF
-	-	TRBV7-6	TRBJ1-3	TGTGCCAGCAGCTTAAAAGGAGGGGGTTCTGGAAACACCATATATTTT	CASSLKGGGSGNTIYF
TRBD2	few	TRBV10-3	TRBJ2-4	TGTGCCATCAGTGCGTCTGCGGGAGAAGCCAAAAACATTCAGTACTTC	CAISASAGEAKNIQYF
-	-	TRBV7-2	TRBJ2-7	TGTGCCAGCAGCTTAGATGCGTACGAGCAGTACTTC	CASSLDAYEQYF
TRBD2	-	TRBV11-1	TRBJ2-4	TGTGCCAGCAGCTTAGGGCCCGGACTAGCGGTGAAAAACATTCAGTACTTC	CASSLGPGLAVKNIQYF
-	-	TRBV7-9	TRBJ2-3	TGTGCCAGCAGGCCTCTAGAGAACACCCCGGGAGATACGCAGTATTTT	CASRPLENTPGDTQYF
-	-	TRBV28	TRBJ2-2	TGTGCCAGCAGCCTCTGGGCGGCCGGGGAGCTGTTTTTT	CASSLWAAGELFF
-	-	TRBV2	TRBJ2-1	TGTGCCAGCAGTGAAGCGCAGACGGGAGTGCACAATGAGCAGTTCTTC	CASSEAQTGVHNEQFF
-	-	TRBV9	TRBJ1-1	TGTGCCAGCAGCGTAGAAGGGTTTTCTGAAGCTTTCTTT	CASSVEGFSEAFF
TRBD2	-	TRBV18	TRBJ2-2	TGTGCCAGCTCACCACAGGGACTAGCGGGAGCCTGGGAGCTGTTTTTT	CASSPQGLAGAWELFF
-	-	TRBV28	TRBJ1-4	TGTGCCAGCGGAGGGGGAGCTAGGGTAAAACTGTTTTTT	CASGGGARVKLFF